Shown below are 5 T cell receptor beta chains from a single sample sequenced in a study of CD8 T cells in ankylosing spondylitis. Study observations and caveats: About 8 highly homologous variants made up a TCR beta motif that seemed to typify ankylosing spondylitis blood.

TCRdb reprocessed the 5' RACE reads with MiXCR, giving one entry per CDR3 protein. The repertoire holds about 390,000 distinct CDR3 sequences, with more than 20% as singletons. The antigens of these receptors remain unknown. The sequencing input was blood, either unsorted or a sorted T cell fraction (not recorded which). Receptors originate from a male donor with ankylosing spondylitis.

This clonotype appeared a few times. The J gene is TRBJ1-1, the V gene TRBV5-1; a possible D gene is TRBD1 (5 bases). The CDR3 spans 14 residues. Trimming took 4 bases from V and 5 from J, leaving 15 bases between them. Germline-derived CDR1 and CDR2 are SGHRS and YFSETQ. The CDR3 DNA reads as TGCGCCAGCAGCGCGATTGGCGGGACGACTGAAGCTTTCTTT. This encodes CASSAIGGTTEAFF.

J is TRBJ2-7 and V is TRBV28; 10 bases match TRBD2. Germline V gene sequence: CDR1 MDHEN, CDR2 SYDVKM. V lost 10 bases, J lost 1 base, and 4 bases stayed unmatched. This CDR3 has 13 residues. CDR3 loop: CANLAGESYEQYF. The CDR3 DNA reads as TGTGCCAACCTAGCGGGAGAGTCCTACGAGCAGTACTTC.

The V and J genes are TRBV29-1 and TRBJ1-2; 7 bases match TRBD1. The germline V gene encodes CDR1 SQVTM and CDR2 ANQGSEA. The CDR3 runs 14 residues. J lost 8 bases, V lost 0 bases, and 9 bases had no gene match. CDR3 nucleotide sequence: TGCAGCGTTGAAGAGCGCAGGGGGAGGTGGGGCTACACCTTC. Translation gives CSVEERRGRWGYTF.

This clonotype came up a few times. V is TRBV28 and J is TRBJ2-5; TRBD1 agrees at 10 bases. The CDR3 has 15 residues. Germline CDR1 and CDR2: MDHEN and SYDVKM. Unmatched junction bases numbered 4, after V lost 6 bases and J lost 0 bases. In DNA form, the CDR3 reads TGTGCCAGCAGGACAGGGGGCTTTAACCAAGAGACCCAGTACTTC. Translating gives CASRTGGFNQETQYF.

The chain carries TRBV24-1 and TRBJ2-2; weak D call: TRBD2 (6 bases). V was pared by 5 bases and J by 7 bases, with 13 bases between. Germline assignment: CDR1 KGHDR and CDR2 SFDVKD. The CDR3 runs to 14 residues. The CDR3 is CATSGGTHGGELFF. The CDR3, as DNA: TGTGCCACCAGTGGCGGGACCCACGGCGGGGAGCTGTTTTTT.